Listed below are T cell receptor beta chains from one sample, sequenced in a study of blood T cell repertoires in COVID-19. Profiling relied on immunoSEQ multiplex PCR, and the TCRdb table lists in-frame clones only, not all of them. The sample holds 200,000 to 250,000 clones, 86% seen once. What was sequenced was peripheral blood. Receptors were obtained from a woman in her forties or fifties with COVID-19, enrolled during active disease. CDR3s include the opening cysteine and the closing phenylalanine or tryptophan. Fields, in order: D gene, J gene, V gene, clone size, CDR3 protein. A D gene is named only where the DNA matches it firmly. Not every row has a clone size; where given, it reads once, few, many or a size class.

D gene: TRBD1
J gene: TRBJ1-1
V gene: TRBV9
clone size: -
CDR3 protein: CASSVTGMNTEAFF

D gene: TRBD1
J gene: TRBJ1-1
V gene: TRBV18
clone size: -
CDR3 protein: CASSPITGGDSTEAFF

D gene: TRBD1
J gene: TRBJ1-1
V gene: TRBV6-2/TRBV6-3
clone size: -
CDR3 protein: CASSYSTAGTANTEAFF

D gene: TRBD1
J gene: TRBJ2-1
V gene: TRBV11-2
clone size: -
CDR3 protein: CASSLAKDRVFNEQFF

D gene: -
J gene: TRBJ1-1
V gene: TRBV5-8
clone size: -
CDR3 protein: CASSLGQIMNTEAFF

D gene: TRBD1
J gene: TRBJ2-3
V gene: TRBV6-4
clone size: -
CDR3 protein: CASSSSGTALTDTQYF

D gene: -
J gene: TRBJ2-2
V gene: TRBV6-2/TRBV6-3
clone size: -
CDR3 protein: CASSYPPDSPNTGELFF

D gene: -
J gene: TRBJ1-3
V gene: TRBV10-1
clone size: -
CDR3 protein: CASSTSGRGNTIYF

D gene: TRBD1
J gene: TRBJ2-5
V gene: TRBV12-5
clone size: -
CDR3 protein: CASGLGGDSISQETQYF

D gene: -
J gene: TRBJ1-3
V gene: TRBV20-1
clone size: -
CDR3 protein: CSASGGGGNTIYF

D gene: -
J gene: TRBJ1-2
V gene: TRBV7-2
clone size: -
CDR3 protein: CASSLVTNYGYTF

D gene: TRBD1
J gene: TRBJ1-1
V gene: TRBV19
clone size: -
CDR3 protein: CASSIRGRTEAFF

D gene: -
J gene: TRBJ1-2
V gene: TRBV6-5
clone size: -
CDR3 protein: CASSPGQGESPTF

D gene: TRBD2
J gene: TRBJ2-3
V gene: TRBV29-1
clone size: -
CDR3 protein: CSVGAGGTDTQYF

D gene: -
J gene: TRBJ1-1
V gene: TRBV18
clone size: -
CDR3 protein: CASSPWGHTEAFF

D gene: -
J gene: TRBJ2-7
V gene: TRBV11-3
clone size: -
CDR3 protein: CASSQTSFERDEQYF

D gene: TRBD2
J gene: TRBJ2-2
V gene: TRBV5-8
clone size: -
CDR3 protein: CASSPPGLAGGPVGELFF

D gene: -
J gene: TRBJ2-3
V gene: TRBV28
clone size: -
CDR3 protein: CASLTGGQSTSDTQYF

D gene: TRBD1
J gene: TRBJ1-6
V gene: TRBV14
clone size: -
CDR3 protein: CASSETGSSYNSPLHF

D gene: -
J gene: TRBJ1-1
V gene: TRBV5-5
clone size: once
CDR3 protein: CASSFTQGTEAFF

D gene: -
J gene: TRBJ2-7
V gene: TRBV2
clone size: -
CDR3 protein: CASSGGSSRKEYF

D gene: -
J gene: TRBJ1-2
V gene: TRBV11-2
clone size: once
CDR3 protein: CASSLVPQGNYGYTF

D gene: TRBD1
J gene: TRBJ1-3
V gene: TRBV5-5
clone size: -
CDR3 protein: CASKGQWDSGNTIYF

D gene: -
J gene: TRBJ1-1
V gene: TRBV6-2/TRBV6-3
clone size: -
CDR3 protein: CASSQQGFTEAFF

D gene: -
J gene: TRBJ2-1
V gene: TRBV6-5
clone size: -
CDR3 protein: CASSYSRLGPHEQFF

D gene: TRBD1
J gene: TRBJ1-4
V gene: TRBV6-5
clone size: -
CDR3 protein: CASSSPGQGYEKLFF

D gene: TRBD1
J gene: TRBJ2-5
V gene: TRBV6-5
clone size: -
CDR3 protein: CASSVLGTGETQYF

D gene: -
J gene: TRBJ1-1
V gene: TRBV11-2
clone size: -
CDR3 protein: CASSSTILGVGTEAFF

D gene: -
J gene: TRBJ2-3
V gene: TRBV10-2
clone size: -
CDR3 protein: CASSEFGTGTQYF

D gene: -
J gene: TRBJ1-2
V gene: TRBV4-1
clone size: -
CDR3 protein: CASSYDSYGYTF

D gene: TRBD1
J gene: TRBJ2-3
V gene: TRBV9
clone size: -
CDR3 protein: CASSVAIGQVTDTQYF

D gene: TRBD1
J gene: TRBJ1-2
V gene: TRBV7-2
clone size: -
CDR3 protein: CASSLPGGDYGYTF

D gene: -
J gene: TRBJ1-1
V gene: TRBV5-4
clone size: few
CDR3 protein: CASSLDGTTEAFF

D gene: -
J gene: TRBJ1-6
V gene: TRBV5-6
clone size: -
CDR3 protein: CASSLSGVIHSPLHF

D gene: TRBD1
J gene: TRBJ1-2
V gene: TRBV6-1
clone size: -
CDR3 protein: CASSELGGEYGYTF

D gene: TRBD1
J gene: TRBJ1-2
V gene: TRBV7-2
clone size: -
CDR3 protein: CASSLYHGQGGYTF

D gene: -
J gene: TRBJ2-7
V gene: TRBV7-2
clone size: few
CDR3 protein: CASRPGGALGYEQYF

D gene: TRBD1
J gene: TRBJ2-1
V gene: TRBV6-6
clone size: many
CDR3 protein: CASRTGQGMEQFF